This TCR beta chain was captured in a study of blood T cell repertoires in COVID-19. Looking at the study overall: The study drew acute and convalescent COVID-19 samples from the United States, Italy and Spain.

In the original analysis: Reference gene primer amplification in the assay estimated nucleated cell counts. Assay used: immunoSEQ multiplex PCR; TCRdb lists only in-frame clones, some missing. Clonal size and the V and J genes are those of that table, whereas D and trimming came from the DNA. The sample shows roughly 190,000 clones, roughly nine tenths of them seen only once. Recovered participants had two consecutive negative NP/OP PCR tests, healthcare professional clearance, or symptom resolution. The CDR3 sequence is 15 residues long. V lost 6 bases and J lost 4, with 18 bases in between. Germline CDR1 MGHDK, CDR2 SYGVNS.

V and J are TRBV25-1 and TRBJ1-1; a weak D match, TRBD1 (6 bases). Source material: PBMCs or T cells enriched from blood (not recorded which). The sequence came from a woman under 40 who had recovered from COVID-19. The CDR3, as DNA: TGTGCCAGCAGCCACTTCTCGTCCAGGGGCACTGAAGCTTTCTTT. Its translation is CASSHFSSRGTEAFF.